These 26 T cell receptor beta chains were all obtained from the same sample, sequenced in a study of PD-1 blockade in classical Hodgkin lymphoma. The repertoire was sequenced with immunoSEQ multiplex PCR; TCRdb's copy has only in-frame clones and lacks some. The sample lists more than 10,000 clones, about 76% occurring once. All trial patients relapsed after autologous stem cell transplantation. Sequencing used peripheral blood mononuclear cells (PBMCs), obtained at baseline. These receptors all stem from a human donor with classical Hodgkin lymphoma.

The CDR3 here is CASSFGTRISEQYF. In DNA, the CDR3 is TGTGCCAGCAGTTTTGGGACAAGAATTTCCGAGCAGTACTTC. J is TRBJ2-7 and V is TRBV28; a weak D match, TRBD1 (6 bases). Germline loops: CDR1 MDHEN, CDR2 SYDVKM. The CDR3 has 14 residues. V was shortened by 3 bases and J by 6 bases, with 15 bases between the two germline ends.

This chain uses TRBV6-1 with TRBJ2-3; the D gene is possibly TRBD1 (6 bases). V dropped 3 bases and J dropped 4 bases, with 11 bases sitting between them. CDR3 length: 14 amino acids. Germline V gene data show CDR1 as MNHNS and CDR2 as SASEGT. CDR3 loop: CASSDWGRADTQYF. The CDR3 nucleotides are TGTGCCAGCAGTGATTGGGGGCGGGCAGATACGCAGTATTTT.

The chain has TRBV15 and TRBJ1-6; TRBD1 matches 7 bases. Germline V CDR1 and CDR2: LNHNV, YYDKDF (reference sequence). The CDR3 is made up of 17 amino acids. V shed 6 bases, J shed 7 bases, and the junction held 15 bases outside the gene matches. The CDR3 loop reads CATRSGGRGAGNSPLHF. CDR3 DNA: TGTGCCACCAGATCTGGGGGCAGGGGGGCTGGGAATTCACCCCTCCACTTT.

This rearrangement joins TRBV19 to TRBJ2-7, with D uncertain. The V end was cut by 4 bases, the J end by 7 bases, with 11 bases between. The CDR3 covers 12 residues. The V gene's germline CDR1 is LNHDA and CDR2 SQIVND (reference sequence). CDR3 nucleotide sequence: TGTGCCAGTAGTAATCTTCCGGAGGAGCAGTACTTC. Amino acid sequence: CASSNLPEEQYF.

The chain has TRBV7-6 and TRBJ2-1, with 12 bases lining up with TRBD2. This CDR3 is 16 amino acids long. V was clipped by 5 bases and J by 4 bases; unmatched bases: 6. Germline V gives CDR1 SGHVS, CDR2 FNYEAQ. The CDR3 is CASSKTSGSGYNEQFF. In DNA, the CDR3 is TGTGCCAGCAGCAAGACTAGCGGGAGCGGTTACAATGAGCAGTTCTTC.

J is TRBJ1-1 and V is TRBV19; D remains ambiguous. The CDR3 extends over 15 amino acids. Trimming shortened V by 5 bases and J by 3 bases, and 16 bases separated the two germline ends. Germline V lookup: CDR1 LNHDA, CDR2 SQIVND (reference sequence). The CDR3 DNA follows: TGTGCCAGTAGTGCTCATGGGGTGGGTGACACTGAAGCTTTCTTT. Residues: CASSAHGVGDTEAFF.

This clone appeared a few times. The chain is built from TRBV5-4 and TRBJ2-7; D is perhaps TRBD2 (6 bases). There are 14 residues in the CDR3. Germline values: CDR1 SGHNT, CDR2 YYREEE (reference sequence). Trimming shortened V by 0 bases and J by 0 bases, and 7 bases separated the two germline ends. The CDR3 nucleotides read TGTGCCAGCAGCTTGGGGGGGGACTCCTACGAGCAGTACTTC. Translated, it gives CASSLGGDSYEQYF.

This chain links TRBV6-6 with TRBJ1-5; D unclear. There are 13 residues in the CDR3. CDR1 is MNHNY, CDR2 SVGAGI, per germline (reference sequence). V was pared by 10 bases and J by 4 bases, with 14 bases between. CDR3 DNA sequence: TGTGCCACCCTTCGAGAGGCAAATCAGCCCCAGCATTTT. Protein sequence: CATLREANQPQHF.

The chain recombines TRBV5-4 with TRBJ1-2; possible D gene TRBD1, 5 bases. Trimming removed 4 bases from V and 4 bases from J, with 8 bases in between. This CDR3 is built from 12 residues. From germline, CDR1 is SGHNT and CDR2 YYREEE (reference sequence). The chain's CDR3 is CASSPGLYGYTF. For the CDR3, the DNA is TGTGCCAGCAGCCCGGGACTCTATGGCTACACCTTC.

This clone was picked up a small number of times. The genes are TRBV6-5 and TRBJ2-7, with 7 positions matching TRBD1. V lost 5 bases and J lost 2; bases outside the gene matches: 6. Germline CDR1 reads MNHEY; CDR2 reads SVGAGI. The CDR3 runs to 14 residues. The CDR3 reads CASSKTRGPYEQYF. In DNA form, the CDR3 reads TGTGCCAGCAGTAAAACTAGGGGGCCCTACGAGCAGTACTTC.

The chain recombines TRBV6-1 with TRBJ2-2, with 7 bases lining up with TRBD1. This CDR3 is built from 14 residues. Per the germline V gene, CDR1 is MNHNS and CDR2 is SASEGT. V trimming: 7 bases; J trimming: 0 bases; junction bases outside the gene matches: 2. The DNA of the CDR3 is TGTGCCAGCATGGGACAGCCGAACACCGGGGAGCTGTTTTTT. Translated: CASMGQPNTGELFF.

CDR3 nucleotide sequence: TGTGCCAGCCCTGCGGGGGCCGGGGAAAGGGGCTACACCTTC. Translated, it gives CASPAGAGERGYTF. This rearrangement joins TRBV6-1 to TRBJ1-2; TRBD1 is a possible D gene (6 bases). V was shortened by 8 bases and J by 8 bases, with 21 bases between the two germline ends. The CDR3 totals 14 residues. CDR1 and CDR2 from the germline V gene are MNHNS and SASEGT.

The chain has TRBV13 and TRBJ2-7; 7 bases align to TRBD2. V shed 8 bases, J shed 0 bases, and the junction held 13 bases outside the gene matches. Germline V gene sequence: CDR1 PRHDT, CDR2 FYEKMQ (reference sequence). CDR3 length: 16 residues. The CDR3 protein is CASGGGPGGTSYEQYF. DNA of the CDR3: TGTGCCAGCGGAGGAGGTCCGGGAGGCACCTCCTACGAGCAGTACTTC.

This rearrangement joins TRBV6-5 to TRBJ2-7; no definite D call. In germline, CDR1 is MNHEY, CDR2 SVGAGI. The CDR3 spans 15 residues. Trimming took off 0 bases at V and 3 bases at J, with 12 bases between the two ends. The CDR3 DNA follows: TGTGCCAGCAGTTACTCCCGATCCCTTTTCTACGAGCAGTACTTC. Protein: CASSYSRSLFYEQYF.

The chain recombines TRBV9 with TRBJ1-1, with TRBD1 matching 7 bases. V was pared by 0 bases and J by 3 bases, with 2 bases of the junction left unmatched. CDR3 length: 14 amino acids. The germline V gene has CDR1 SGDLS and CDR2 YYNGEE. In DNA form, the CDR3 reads TGTGCCAGCAGCGTAGACAGGGGCGACACTGAAGCTTTCTTT. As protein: CASSVDRGDTEAFF. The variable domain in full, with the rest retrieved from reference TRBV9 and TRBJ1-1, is DSGVTQTPKHLITATGQRVTLRCSPRSGDLSVYWYQQSLDQGLQFLIQYYNGEERAKGNILERFSAQQFPDLHSELNLSSLELGDSALYFCASSVDRGDTEAFFGQGTRLTVV.

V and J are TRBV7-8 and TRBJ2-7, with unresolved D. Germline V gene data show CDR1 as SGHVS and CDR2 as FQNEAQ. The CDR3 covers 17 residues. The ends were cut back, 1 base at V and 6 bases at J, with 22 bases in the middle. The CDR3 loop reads CASSLVNWGLVVAEQYF. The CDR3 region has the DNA TGTGCCAGCAGCTTAGTTAATTGGGGTCTTGTGGTGGCCGAGCAGTACTTC. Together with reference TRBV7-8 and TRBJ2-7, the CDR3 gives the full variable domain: GAGVSQSPRYKVAKRGQDVALRCDPISGHVSLFWYQQALGQGPEFLTYFQNEAQLDKSGLPSDRFFAERPEGSVSTLKIQRTQQEDSAVYLCASSLVNWGLVVAEQYFGPGTRLTVT.

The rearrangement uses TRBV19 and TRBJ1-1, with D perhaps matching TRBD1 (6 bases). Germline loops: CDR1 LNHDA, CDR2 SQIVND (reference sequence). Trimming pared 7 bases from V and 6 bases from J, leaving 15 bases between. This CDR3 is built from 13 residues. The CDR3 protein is CASTRGGAPEAFF. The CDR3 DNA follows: TGTGCCAGTACCAGAGGGGGGGCCCCTGAAGCTTTCTTT.

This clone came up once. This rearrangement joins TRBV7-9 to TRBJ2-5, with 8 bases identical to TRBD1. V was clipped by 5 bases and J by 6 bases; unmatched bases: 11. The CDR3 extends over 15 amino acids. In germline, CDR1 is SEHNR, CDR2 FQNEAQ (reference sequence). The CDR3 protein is CASSVRQGARKTQYF. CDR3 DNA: TGTGCCAGCAGCGTTCGCCAGGGGGCGCGTAAGACCCAGTACTTC.

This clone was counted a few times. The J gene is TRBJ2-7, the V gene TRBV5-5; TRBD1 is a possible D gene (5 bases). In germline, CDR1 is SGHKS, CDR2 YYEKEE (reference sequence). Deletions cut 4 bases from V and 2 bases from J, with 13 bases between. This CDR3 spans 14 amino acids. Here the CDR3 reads CASSIGHITYEQYF. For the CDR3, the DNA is TGTGCCAGCAGCATAGGACACATAACCTACGAGCAGTACTTC.

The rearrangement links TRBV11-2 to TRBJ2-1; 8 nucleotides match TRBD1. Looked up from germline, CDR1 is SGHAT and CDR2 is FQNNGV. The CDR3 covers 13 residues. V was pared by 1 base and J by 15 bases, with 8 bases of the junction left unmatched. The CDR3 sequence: CASSLAQGQGAFF. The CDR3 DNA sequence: TGTGCCAGCAGCTTAGCTCAGGGGCAGGGGGCGTTCTTC. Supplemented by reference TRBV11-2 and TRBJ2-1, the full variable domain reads EAGVAQSPRYKIIEKRQSVAFWCNPISGHATLYWYQQILGQGPKLLIQFQNNGVVDDSQLPKDRFSAERLKGVDSTLKIQPAKLEDSAVYLCASSLAQGQGAFFGPGTRLTVL.

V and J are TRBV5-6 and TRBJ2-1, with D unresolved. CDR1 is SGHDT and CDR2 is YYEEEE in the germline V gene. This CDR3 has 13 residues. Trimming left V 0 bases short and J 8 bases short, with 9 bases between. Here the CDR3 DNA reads TGTGCCAGCAGCTTGGAAGTGGTGGATGAGCAGTTCTTC. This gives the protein CASSLEVVDEQFF.

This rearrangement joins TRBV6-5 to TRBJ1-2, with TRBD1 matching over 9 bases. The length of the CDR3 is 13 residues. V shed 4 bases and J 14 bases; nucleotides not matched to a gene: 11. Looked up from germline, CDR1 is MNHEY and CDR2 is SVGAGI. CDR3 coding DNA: TGTGCCAGCAGTTCGGCGTTAACAGGGGGCGAGACCTTC. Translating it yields CASSSALTGGETF.

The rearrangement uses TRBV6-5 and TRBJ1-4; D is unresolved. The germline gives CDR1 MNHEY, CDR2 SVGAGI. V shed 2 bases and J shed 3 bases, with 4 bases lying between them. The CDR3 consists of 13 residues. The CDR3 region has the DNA TGTGCCAGCAGTTACGCGCCTAATGAAAAACTGTTTTTT. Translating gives CASSYAPNEKLFF.

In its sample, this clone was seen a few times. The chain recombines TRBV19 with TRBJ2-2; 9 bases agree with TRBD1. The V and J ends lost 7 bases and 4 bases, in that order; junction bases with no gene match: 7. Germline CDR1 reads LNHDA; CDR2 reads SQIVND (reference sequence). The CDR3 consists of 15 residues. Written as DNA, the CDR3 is TGTGCCAGTAAACGGGACAGGGTCGGCACCGGGGAGCTGTTTTTT. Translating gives CASKRDRVGTGELFF. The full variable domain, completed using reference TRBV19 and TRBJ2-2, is DGGITQSPKYLFRKEGQNVTLSCEQNLNHDAMYWYRQDPGQGLRLIYYSQIVNDFQKGDIAEGYSVSREKKESFPLTVTSAQKNPTAFYLCASKRDRVGTGELFFGEGSRLTVL.

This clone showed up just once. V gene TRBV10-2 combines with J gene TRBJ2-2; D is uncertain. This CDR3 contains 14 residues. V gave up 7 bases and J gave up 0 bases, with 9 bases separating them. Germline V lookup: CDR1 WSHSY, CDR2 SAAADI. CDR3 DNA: TGCGCCAGCAAGTCACAGACGAACACCGGGGAGCTGTTTTTT. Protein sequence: CASKSQTNTGELFF.

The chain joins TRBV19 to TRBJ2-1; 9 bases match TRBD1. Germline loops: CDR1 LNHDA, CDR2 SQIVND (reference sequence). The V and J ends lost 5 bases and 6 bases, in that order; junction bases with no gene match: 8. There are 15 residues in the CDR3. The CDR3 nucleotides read TGTGCCAGTAGTGTCCGGGACAGGGCTGCCAATGAGCAGTTCTTC. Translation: CASSVRDRAANEQFF.